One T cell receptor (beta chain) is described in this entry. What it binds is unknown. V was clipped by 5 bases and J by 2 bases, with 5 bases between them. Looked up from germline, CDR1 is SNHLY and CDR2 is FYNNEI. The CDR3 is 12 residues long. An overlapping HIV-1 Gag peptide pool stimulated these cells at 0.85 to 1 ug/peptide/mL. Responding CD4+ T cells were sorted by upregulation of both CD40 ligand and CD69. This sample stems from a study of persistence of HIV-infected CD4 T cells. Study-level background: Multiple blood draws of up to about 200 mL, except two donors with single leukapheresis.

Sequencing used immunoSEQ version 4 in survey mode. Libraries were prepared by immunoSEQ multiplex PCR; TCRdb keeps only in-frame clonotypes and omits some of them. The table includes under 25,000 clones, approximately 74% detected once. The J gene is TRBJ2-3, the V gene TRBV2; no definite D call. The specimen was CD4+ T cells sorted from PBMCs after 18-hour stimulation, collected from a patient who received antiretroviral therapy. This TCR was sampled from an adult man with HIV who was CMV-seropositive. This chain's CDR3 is CASSWNTDTQYF. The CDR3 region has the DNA TGTGCCAGCAGTTGGAACACAGATACGCAGTATTTT.